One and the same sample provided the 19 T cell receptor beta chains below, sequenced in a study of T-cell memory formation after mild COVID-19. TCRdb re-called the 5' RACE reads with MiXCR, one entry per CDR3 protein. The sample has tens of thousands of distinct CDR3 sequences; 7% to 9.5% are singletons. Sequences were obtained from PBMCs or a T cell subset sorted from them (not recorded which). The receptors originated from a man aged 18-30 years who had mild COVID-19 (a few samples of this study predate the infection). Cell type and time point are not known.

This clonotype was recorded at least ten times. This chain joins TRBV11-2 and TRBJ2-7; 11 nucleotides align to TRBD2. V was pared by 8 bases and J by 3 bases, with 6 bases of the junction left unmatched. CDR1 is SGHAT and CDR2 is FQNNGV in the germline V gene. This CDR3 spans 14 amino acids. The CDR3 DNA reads TGTGCCAGCGGTACTAGCGGGGGCGTCTACGAGCAGTACTTC. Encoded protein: CASGTSGGVYEQYF.

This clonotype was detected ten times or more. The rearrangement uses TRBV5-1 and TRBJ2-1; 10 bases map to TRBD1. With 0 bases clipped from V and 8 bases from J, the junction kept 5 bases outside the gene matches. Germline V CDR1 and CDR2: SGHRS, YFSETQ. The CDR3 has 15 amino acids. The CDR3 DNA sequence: TGCGCCAGCAGCTTGGAGGGACAGGGGTGGGATGAGCAGTTCTTC. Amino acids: CASSLEGQGWDEQFF.

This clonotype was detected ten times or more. CDR3 nucleotides: TGTGCCAGCAGCGCCGGACAGGGGAGTGAGCAGTTCTTC. Protein product: CASSAGQGSEQFF. The genes are TRBV9 and TRBJ2-1; 9 nucleotides align to TRBD1. Germline V gives CDR1 SGDLS, CDR2 YYNGEE. V gave up 3 bases and J gave up 9 bases; unmatched junction bases: 4. The CDR3 is made up of 13 amino acids. Variable domain in full (rest from reference TRBV9 and TRBJ2-1): DSGVTQTPKHLITATGQRVTLRCSPRSGDLSVYWYQQSLDQGLQFLIQYYNGEERAKGNILERFSAQQFPDLHSELNLSSLELGDSALYFCASSAGQGSEQFFGPGTRLTVL.

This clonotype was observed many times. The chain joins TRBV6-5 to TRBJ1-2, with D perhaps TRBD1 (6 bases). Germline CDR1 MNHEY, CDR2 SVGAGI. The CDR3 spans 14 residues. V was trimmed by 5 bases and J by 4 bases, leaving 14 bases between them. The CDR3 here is CASSPSSRGYGYTF. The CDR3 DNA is TGTGCCAGCAGTCCCTCCTCCAGGGGCTATGGCTACACCTTC.

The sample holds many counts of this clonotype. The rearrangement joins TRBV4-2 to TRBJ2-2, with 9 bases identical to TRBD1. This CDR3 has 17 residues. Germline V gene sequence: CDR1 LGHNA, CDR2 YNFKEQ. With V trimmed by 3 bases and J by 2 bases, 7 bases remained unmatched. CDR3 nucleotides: TGTGCCAGCAGCCAGGAATTGGACAGGGGAAACACCGGGGAGCTGTTTTTT. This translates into CASSQELDRGNTGELFF.

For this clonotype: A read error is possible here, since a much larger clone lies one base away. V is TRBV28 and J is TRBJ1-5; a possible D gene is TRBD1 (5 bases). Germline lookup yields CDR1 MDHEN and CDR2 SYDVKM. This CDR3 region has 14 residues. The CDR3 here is CASSRYRGDQPEHF. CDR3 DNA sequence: TGTGCCAGCAGCCGCTACCGGGGCGATCAGCCCGAGCATTTT.

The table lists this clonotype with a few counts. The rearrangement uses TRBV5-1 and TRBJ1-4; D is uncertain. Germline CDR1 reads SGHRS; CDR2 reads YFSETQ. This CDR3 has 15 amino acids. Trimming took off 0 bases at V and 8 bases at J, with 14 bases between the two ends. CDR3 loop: CASSLASQEGEKLFF. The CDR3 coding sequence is TGCGCCAGCAGCTTGGCCAGCCAGGAGGGAGAAAAACTGTTTTTT.

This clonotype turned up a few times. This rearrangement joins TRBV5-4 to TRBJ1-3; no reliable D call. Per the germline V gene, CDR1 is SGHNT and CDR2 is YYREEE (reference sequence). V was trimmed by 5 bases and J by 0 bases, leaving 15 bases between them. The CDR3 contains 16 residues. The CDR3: CASSSDGPSSGNTIYF. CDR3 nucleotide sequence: TGTGCCAGCAGTTCAGATGGACCCAGCTCTGGAAACACCATATATTTT.

The CDR3 DNA reads TGTGCCAGCAGCTTAAGAGGGGACAGATCTTACTATAATTCACCCCTCCACTTT. Translating gives CASSLRGDRSYYNSPLHF. The J gene is TRBJ1-6, the V gene TRBV7-2, with TRBD1 matching over 7 bases. J gave up 3 bases and V 2 bases, and 10 bases lay outside the gene matches. This CDR3 has 18 amino acids. Germline V gives CDR1 SGHTA, CDR2 FQGNSA.

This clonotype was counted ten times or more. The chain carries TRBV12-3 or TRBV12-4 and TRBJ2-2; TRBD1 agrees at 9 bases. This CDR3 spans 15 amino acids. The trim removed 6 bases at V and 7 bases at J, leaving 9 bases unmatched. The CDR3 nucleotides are TGTGCCAGCAGCCCTCGACAGGGGGGGGACGGGGAGCTGTTTTTT. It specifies CASSPRQGGDGELFF.

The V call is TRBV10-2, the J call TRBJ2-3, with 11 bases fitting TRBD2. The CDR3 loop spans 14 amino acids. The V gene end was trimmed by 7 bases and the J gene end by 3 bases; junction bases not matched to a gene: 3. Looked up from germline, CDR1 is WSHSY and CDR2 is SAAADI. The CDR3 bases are TGCGCCAGCAAGAGACTAGCGGGGACAGATACGCAGTATTTT. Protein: CASKRLAGTDTQYF.

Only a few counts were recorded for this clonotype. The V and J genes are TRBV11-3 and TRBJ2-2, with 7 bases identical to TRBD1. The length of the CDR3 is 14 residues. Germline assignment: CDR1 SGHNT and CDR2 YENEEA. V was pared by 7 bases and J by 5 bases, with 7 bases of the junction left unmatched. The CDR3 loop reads CASTTGAETGELFF. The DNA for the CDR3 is TGTGCCAGCACTACAGGGGCGGAAACCGGGGAGCTGTTTTTT.

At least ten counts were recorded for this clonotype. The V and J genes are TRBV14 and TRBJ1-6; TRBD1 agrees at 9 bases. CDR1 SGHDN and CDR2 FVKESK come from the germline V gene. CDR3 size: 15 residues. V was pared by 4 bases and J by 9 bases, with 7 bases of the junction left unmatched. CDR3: CASSPDRGAGSPLHF. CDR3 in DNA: TGTGCCAGCAGCCCGGACAGGGGAGCTGGTTCACCCCTCCACTTT.

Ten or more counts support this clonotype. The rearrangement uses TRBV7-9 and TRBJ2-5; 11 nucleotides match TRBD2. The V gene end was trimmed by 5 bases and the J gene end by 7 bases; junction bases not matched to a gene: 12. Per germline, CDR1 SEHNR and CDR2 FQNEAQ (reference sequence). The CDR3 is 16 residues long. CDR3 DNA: TGTGCCAGCAGCCGAAACACCCTTAGCGGGGGGGCGACCCAGTACTTC. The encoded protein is CASSRNTLSGGATQYF.

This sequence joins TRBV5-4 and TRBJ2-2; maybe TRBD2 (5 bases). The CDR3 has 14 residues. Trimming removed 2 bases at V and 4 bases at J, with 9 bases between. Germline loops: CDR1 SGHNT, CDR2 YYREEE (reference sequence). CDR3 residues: CASSFGVSTGELFF. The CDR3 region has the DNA TGTGCCAGCAGCTTCGGGGTATCCACCGGGGAGCTGTTTTTT.

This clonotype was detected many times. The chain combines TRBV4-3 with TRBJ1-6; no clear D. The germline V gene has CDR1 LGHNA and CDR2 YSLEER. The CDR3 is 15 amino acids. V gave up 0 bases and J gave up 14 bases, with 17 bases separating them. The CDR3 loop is CASSQDTGSELSLHF. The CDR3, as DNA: TGCGCCAGCAGCCAAGATACGGGCTCCGAGCTTTCCCTCCACTTT.

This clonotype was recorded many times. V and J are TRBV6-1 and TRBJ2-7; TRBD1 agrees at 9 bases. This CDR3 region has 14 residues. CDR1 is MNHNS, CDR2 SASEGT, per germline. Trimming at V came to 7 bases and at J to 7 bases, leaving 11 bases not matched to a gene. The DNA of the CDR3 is TGTGCCAGCAACAAACAGGGGGCGCCGTATGAGCAGTACTTC. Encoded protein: CASNKQGAPYEQYF.

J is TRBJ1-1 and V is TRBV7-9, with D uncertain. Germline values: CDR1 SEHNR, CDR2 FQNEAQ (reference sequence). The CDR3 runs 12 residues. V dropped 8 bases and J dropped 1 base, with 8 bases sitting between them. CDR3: CASGTRNTEAFF. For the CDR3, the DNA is TGTGCCAGCGGTACTCGGAACACTGAAGCTTTCTTT.

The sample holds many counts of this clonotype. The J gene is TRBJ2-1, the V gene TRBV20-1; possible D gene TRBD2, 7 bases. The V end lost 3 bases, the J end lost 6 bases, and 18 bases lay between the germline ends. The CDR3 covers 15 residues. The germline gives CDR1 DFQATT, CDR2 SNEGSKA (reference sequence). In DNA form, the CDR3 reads TGCAGTGCTAGGAAAACGGGGGGCCTCATCAATGAGCAGTTCTTC. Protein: CSARKTGGLINEQFF.